The clone carrying this TCR beta chain was seen ten or more times. The source of the sample is a study of regulatory T cells in long-lasting Graves disease. Stated time point: newly diagnosed GD, antithyroid drugs for less than 3 months. Following extraction of RNA from PBMCs, that RNA was used to make the TCR library. Arm-PCR with iRepertoire HTBI primers amplified the CDR3 regions for these TCR beta libraries. TCRdb re-called the multiplex PCR reads through MiXCR, storing one row per CDR3 protein. This table has approximately 540,000 distinct CDR3 sequences, about 12% appearing once. Germline V gives CDR1 GTSNPN, CDR2 SVGIG (reference sequence). The length of the CDR3 is 13 residues. The V and J ends lost 3 bases and 3 bases respectively, with 11 bases between them. These data are also associated with another study on T cells in Graves' hyperthyroidism and ophthalmopathy.

J is TRBJ1-1 and V is TRBV30; D ambiguous. The TCR was taken from a woman in her 30s with Graves disease. The starting material was peripheral blood mononuclear cells (PBMCs), obtained at new diagnosis, from a patient treated with antithyroid drugs. The CDR3 sequence: CAWSHTGDTEAFF. The CDR3 DNA reads as TGTGCCTGGAGCCACACCGGGGACACTGAAGCTTTCTTT.